Listed below are T cell receptor beta chains from one sample, sequenced in a study of regulatory T cells in long-lasting Graves disease. Via MiXCR, TCRdb re-called the multiplex PCR reads, giving one row per CDR3 protein. Of some 320,000 distinct CDR3 sequences listed, about a sixth are singletons. The sequenced sample was peripheral blood mononuclear cells (PBMCs), obtained at new diagnosis, from a patient treated with antithyroid drugs. The receptors here all came from a female donor with Graves disease. Both conserved end residues are part of each CDR3. Each record gives: J gene, D gene, clone size, V gene, CDR3 protein, CDR3 DNA. The D gene is left open where the match is weak. For some rows the clone size is stated as once, few or many, or as a class when expanded; others skip it.

j_call: TRBJ2-5; d_call: NA; clone_size: many; v_call: TRBV3-1; cdr3_aa: CASSQPPLGGETQYF; cdr3_nt: TGTGCCAGCAGCCAGCCCCCTTTGGGGGGAGAGACCCAGTACTTC
j_call: TRBJ2-7; d_call: TRBD1; clone_size: many; v_call: TRBV13; cdr3_aa: CASSLGDRGGEQYF; cdr3_nt: TGTGCCAGCAGCTTGGGGGACAGGGGCGGGGAGCAGTACTTC
j_call: TRBJ1-5; d_call: NA; clone_size: many; v_call: TRBV28; cdr3_aa: CASSPSPGRAYSNQPQHF; cdr3_nt: TGTGCCAGCAGCCCTTCCCCGGGACGGGCTTATAGCAATCAGCCCCAGCATTTT
j_call: TRBJ1-2; d_call: NA; clone_size: many; v_call: TRBV4-1; cdr3_aa: CASSQDKGEGYTF; cdr3_nt: TGCGCCAGCAGCCAAGATAAGGGTGAGGGCTACACCTTC
j_call: TRBJ2-5; d_call: NA; clone_size: NA; v_call: TRBV6-2/TRBV6-3; cdr3_aa: CASSQLTAPGTQYF; cdr3_nt: TGTGCCAGCAGTCAGTTGACGGCCCCAGGGACCCAGTACTTC
j_call: TRBJ1-2; d_call: NA; clone_size: NA; v_call: TRBV6-9; cdr3_aa: CASSYSGQFYGYTF; cdr3_nt: TGTGCCAGCAGTTACTCCGGACAGTTCTATGGCTACACCTTC
j_call: TRBJ2-1; d_call: TRBD2; clone_size: few; v_call: TRBV5-1; cdr3_aa: CASSLGLAGPQGEQFF; cdr3_nt: TGCGCCAGCAGCTTGGGACTAGCGGGACCTCAAGGTGAGCAGTTCTTC
j_call: TRBJ2-7; d_call: NA; clone_size: many; v_call: TRBV27; cdr3_aa: CAIGGGTGSVYEQYF; cdr3_nt: TGTGCCATCGGGGGGGGGACAGGTTCCGTTTACGAGCAGTACTTC
j_call: TRBJ1-4; d_call: TRBD1; clone_size: NA; v_call: TRBV7-8; cdr3_aa: CASSHPGTGGEKLFF; cdr3_nt: TGTGCCAGCAGCCATCCCGGGACAGGAGGTGAAAAACTGTTTTTT
j_call: TRBJ2-3; d_call: TRBD1; clone_size: NA; v_call: TRBV18; cdr3_aa: CASSPRDRGLSTDTQYF; cdr3_nt: TGTGCCAGCTCACCACGGGACAGGGGGCTAAGCACAGATACGCAGTATTTT
j_call: TRBJ1-5; d_call: TRBD1; clone_size: many; v_call: TRBV28; cdr3_aa: CASSFWDRGRDQPQHF; cdr3_nt: TGTGCCAGCAGTTTCTGGGACAGGGGGAGGGATCAGCCCCAGCATTTT
j_call: TRBJ2-3; d_call: NA; clone_size: many; v_call: TRBV28; cdr3_aa: CASSFWERGTDTQYF; cdr3_nt: TGTGCCAGCAGTTTCTGGGAGAGAGGCACAGATACGCAGTATTTT
j_call: TRBJ1-1; d_call: NA; clone_size: many; v_call: TRBV12-3/TRBV12-4; cdr3_aa: CASSKNTEAFF; cdr3_nt: TGTGCCAGCAGTAAAAACACTGAAGCTTTCTTT
j_call: TRBJ1-3; d_call: NA; clone_size: NA; v_call: TRBV30; cdr3_aa: CAWSVLAGSSGNTIYF; cdr3_nt: TGTGCCTGGAGTGTACTGGCAGGATCCTCTGGAAACACCATATATTTT
j_call: TRBJ1-3; d_call: NA; clone_size: NA; v_call: TRBV29-1; cdr3_aa: CSVETPGNTIYF; cdr3_nt: TGCAGCGTTGAAACCCCAGGCAACACCATATATTTT
j_call: TRBJ1-2; d_call: NA; clone_size: many; v_call: TRBV12-5; cdr3_aa: CASGLVLLRGANYGYTF; cdr3_nt: TGTGCTAGTGGTTTGGTACTGCTAAGGGGAGCTAACTATGGCTACACCTTC
j_call: TRBJ2-3; d_call: NA; clone_size: few; v_call: TRBV11-3; cdr3_aa: CASSLARGSGLRTDTQYF; cdr3_nt: TGTGCCAGCAGCTTAGCGAGGGGGAGCGGACTACGCACAGATACGCAGTATTTT
j_call: TRBJ2-3; d_call: TRBD2; clone_size: few; v_call: TRBV20-1; cdr3_aa: CSAPKLSSGRSDTQYF; cdr3_nt: TGCAGTGCTCCCAAGCTATCTAGCGGGAGATCAGATACGCAGTATTTT
j_call: TRBJ2-3; d_call: NA; clone_size: many; v_call: TRBV9; cdr3_aa: CASSALADTQYF; cdr3_nt: TGTGCCAGCAGCGCTCTAGCGGATACGCAGTATTTT
j_call: TRBJ2-1; d_call: NA; clone_size: NA; v_call: TRBV20-1; cdr3_aa: CSARAGTSLSYNEQFF; cdr3_nt: TGCAGTGCTAGGGCCGGGACATCACTTTCCTACAATGAGCAGTTCTTC
j_call: TRBJ2-7; d_call: NA; clone_size: NA; v_call: TRBV27; cdr3_aa: CASSPGQAAGAQYF; cdr3_nt: TGTGCCAGCAGCCCAGGACAGGCCGCGGGGGCGCAGTACTTC
j_call: TRBJ2-7; d_call: TRBD1; clone_size: NA; v_call: TRBV11-2; cdr3_aa: CASSFGQGAGYEQYF; cdr3_nt: TGTGCCAGCAGCTTCGGACAGGGGGCAGGGTACGAGCAGTACTTC
j_call: TRBJ2-2; d_call: NA; clone_size: many; v_call: TRBV6-1; cdr3_aa: CASRRTENTGELFF; cdr3_nt: TGTGCCAGCAGGCGGACAGAGAACACCGGGGAGCTGTTTTTT
j_call: TRBJ1-6; d_call: TRBD1; clone_size: many; v_call: TRBV7-9; cdr3_aa: CASSTRQGHLHF; cdr3_nt: TGTGCCAGCAGCACCCGACAGGGACACCTCCACTTT
j_call: TRBJ1-5; d_call: NA; clone_size: NA; v_call: TRBV19; cdr3_aa: CATGGARGDQPQHF; cdr3_nt: TGTGCCACCGGGGGGGCAAGGGGCGATCAGCCCCAGCATTTT
j_call: TRBJ2-1; d_call: TRBD2; clone_size: NA; v_call: TRBV24-1; cdr3_aa: CATSDGELAGKSSYNEQFF; cdr3_nt: TGTGCCACCAGTGATGGGGAACTAGCGGGTAAGAGCTCCTACAATGAGCAGTTCTTC
j_call: TRBJ2-4; d_call: NA; clone_size: NA; v_call: TRBV30; cdr3_aa: CAMGDGAKNIQYF; cdr3_nt: TGTGCCATGGGGGACGGAGCCAAAAACATTCAGTACTTC
j_call: TRBJ2-2; d_call: TRBD2; clone_size: many; v_call: TRBV5-1; cdr3_aa: CASSRSGSDTGELFF; cdr3_nt: TGCGCCAGCAGTCGCAGCGGGAGTGACACCGGGGAGCTGTTTTTT
j_call: TRBJ1-6; d_call: NA; clone_size: many; v_call: TRBV28; cdr3_aa: CASSLRISYNSPLHF; cdr3_nt: TGTGCCAGCAGTTTGAGGATCTCCTATAATTCACCCCTCCACTTT
j_call: TRBJ2-5; d_call: TRBD1; clone_size: many; v_call: TRBV19; cdr3_aa: CASSQGTVQETQYF; cdr3_nt: TGTGCCAGTAGTCAAGGGACAGTTCAAGAGACCCAGTACTTC
j_call: TRBJ2-4; d_call: NA; clone_size: many; v_call: TRBV9; cdr3_aa: CASSVGVEGTGAKNIQYF; cdr3_nt: TGTGCCAGCAGCGTAGGAGTGGAGGGAACGGGAGCCAAAAACATTCAGTACTTC
j_call: TRBJ1-2; d_call: TRBD1; clone_size: many; v_call: TRBV18; cdr3_aa: CASSRTGYGYTF; cdr3_nt: TGTGCCAGCTCAAGGACAGGCTATGGCTACACCTTC
j_call: TRBJ2-2; d_call: NA; clone_size: many; v_call: TRBV30; cdr3_aa: CAWNPTGISTGELFF; cdr3_nt: TGTGCCTGGAACCCAACAGGGATCTCCACCGGGGAGCTGTTTTTT
j_call: TRBJ2-4; d_call: NA; clone_size: many; v_call: TRBV12-3/TRBV12-4; cdr3_aa: CASSAASGGLTKNIQYF; cdr3_nt: TGTGCCAGCAGTGCCGCAAGTGGGGGGCTAACCAAAAACATTCAGTACTTC
j_call: TRBJ2-1; d_call: TRBD1; clone_size: many; v_call: TRBV19; cdr3_aa: CASSIYRGIDNEQFF; cdr3_nt: TGTGCCAGTAGTATATACAGGGGTATCGACAATGAGCAGTTCTTC
j_call: TRBJ1-2; d_call: NA; clone_size: many; v_call: TRBV28; cdr3_aa: CASSLIGDNYGYTF; cdr3_nt: TGTGCCAGCAGTTTAATAGGGGACAACTATGGCTACACCTTC
j_call: TRBJ2-7; d_call: TRBD1; clone_size: many; v_call: TRBV20-1; cdr3_aa: CSARDRGFYEQYF; cdr3_nt: TGCAGTGCTAGGGACAGGGGGTTCTACGAGCAGTACTTC
j_call: TRBJ2-1; d_call: TRBD1; clone_size: few; v_call: TRBV27; cdr3_aa: CAVGQGLGWNNEQFF; cdr3_nt: TGTGCGGTCGGACAGGGTCTCGGCTGGAACAATGAGCAGTTCTTC
j_call: TRBJ2-5; d_call: TRBD2; clone_size: many; v_call: TRBV2; cdr3_aa: CASSAGGPLETQYF; cdr3_nt: TGTGCCAGCAGTGCGGGAGGGCCTTTGGAGACCCAGTACTTC
j_call: TRBJ2-2; d_call: TRBD2; clone_size: few; v_call: TRBV6-2/TRBV6-3; cdr3_aa: CASSGGIAGDWYTGELFF; cdr3_nt: TGTGCCAGCAGTGGGGGAATAGCGGGAGATTGGTACACCGGGGAGCTGTTTTTT
j_call: TRBJ2-5; d_call: NA; clone_size: NA; v_call: TRBV19; cdr3_aa: CASSITGPGETQYF; cdr3_nt: TGTGCCAGTAGTATAACTGGGCCAGGAGAGACCCAGTACTTC
j_call: TRBJ2-1; d_call: TRBD2; clone_size: few; v_call: TRBV13; cdr3_aa: CASSLSLLAGWAFF; cdr3_nt: TGTGCCAGCAGCTTAAGTTTACTAGCGGGTTGGGCCTTCTTC
j_call: TRBJ1-2; d_call: TRBD1; clone_size: NA; v_call: TRBV9; cdr3_aa: CASRNDRGLYGYTF; cdr3_nt: TGTGCCAGCAGGAACGACAGGGGGTTGTATGGCTACACCTTC
j_call: TRBJ2-5; d_call: NA; clone_size: many; v_call: TRBV19; cdr3_aa: CASSMRRGPQETQYF; cdr3_nt: TGTGCCAGTAGTATGCGGCGGGGGCCCCAAGAGACCCAGTACTTC
j_call: TRBJ2-6; d_call: NA; clone_size: few; v_call: TRBV12-3/TRBV12-4; cdr3_aa: CASSYSASGANVLTF; cdr3_nt: TGTGCCAGCAGCTACAGTGCTTCTGGGGCCAACGTCCTGACTTTC
j_call: TRBJ1-5; d_call: NA; clone_size: many; v_call: TRBV7-9; cdr3_aa: CASSSSPGRDNQPQHF; cdr3_nt: TGTGCCAGCAGCTCCTCTCCGGGACGGGACAATCAGCCCCAGCATTTT
j_call: TRBJ2-7; d_call: NA; clone_size: many; v_call: TRBV27; cdr3_aa: CASSDSTGSGWGEQYF; cdr3_nt: TGTGCCAGCAGTGACAGCACAGGGTCGGGGTGGGGGGAGCAGTACTTC
j_call: TRBJ2-5; d_call: NA; clone_size: few; v_call: TRBV28; cdr3_aa: CASRGAAGTQYF; cdr3_nt: TGTGCCAGCCGAGGGGCCGCCGGGACCCAGTACTTC
j_call: TRBJ2-3; d_call: NA; clone_size: NA; v_call: TRBV14; cdr3_aa: CASSQVGGSGDTQYF; cdr3_nt: TGTGCCAGCAGCCAAGTAGGCGGGTCTGGCGATACGCAGTATTTT
j_call: TRBJ1-2; d_call: NA; clone_size: many; v_call: TRBV29-1; cdr3_aa: CSATTGSSYTF; cdr3_nt: TGCAGCGCGACCACAGGGAGTAGCTACACCTTC
j_call: TRBJ2-2; d_call: TRBD1; clone_size: many; v_call: TRBV7-9; cdr3_aa: CASTLTGSTGELFF; cdr3_nt: TGTGCCAGCACCCTGACAGGGAGCACCGGGGAGCTGTTTTTT
j_call: TRBJ1-5; d_call: NA; clone_size: few; v_call: TRBV28; cdr3_aa: CASELQGFGPQHF; cdr3_nt: TGTGCCTCAGAGTTACAGGGATTCGGGCCCCAGCATTTT
j_call: TRBJ2-7; d_call: TRBD2; clone_size: many; v_call: TRBV28; cdr3_aa: CASTPSLAGDRNEQYF; cdr3_nt: TGTGCCAGCACCCCTTCCCTGGCGGGAGACCGCAACGAGCAGTACTTC
j_call: TRBJ2-7; d_call: TRBD1; clone_size: many; v_call: TRBV6-2/TRBV6-3; cdr3_aa: CASSYSGQGSTREQYF; cdr3_nt: TGTGCCAGCAGTTACTCGGGACAGGGGAGTACTAGGGAGCAGTACTTC
j_call: TRBJ1-4; d_call: NA; clone_size: many; v_call: TRBV2; cdr3_aa: CASSEIDRREANEKLFF; cdr3_nt: TGTGCCAGCAGTGAAATCGATCGTAGGGAGGCTAATGAAAAACTGTTTTTT
j_call: TRBJ1-3; d_call: NA; clone_size: many; v_call: TRBV7-3; cdr3_aa: CASSLNFGSGNTIYF; cdr3_nt: TGTGCCAGCAGCCTCAACTTTGGCTCTGGAAACACCATATATTTT